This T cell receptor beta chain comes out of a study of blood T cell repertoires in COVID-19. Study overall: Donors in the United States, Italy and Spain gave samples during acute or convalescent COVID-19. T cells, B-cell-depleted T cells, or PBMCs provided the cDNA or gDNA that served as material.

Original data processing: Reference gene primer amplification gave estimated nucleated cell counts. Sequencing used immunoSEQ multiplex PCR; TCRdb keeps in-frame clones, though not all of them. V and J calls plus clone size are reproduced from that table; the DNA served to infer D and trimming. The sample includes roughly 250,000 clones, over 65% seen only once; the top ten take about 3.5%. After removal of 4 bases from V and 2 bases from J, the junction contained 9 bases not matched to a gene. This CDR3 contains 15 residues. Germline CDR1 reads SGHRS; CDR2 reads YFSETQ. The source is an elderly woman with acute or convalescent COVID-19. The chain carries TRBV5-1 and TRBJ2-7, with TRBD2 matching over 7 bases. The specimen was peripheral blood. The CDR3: CASSQMGGAAYEQYF. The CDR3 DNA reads TGCGCCAGCAGCCAGATGGGAGGGGCCGCCTACGAGCAGTACTTC. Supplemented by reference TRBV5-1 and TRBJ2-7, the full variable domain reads KAGVTQTPRYLIKTRGQQVTLSCSPISGHRSVSWYQQTPGQGLQFLFEYFSETQRNKGNFPGRFSGRQFSNSRSEMNVSTLELGDSALYLCASSQMGGAAYEQYFGPGTRLTVT.